This T cell receptor beta chain was captured in a study of identical twins. Study-wide points: Fewer insertions were carried by abundant cord blood beta clonotypes, but none was seen in memory repertoires. The study found that models underestimated out-of-frame TCR alpha sharing in monozygotic twins. Partial confounding of zero-insertion analyses by invariant MAIT and iNKT cells was possible.

cDNA molecules carried unique molecular identifiers, and template switching added a universal primer site. TCRdb recomputed calls from the 5' RACE reads with MiXCR, one row per CDR3 protein. In the table there are roughly 250,000 distinct CDR3 sequences, more than 13% of which are singletons. CDR3 length equals 13 residues. Germline V gene data show CDR1 as SGHAT and CDR2 as FQNNGV. V lost 7 bases and J lost 2, with 6 bases in between. This clonotype has more than one count but fewer than ten. No antigen is known for it. V usage is TRBV11-2 and J usage is TRBJ2-6, with D unresolved. The sequencing sample was made of memory (CD45RO+) T cells sorted from blood. This TCR came from a woman between 18 and 29 years old in good health. CDR3 protein: CASMAAGANVLTF. In DNA form, the CDR3 reads TGTGCCAGCATGGCGGCTGGGGCCAACGTCCTGACTTTC.